The 14 T cell receptor beta chains given below trace back to one sample, sequenced in a study of T-cell reconstitution after alpha-beta-depleted transplantation in children. Unique molecular identifiers were used in preparing the TCRbeta library. Via MiXCR, TCRdb re-called the PCR reads, giving one row per CDR3 protein. Of some 840,000 distinct CDR3 sequences detected, 15% to 20% appear once; the ten largest clones hold 5%. The material sequenced was PBMCs, mostly from graft donor cells, taken 360 days after TCRalphabeta/CD19-depleted stem cell transplant. The receptors come from a male patient between 10 and 17 years old who had a stem cell transplant for acute lymphoblastic leukemia, so the T cells may come from the graft donor.

The chain links TRBV5-1 to TRBJ2-1, with 7 bases lining up with TRBD1. V lost 4 bases, J lost 5 bases, and 6 bases stayed unmatched. There are 14 residues in the CDR3. Germline values: CDR1 SGHRS, CDR2 YFSETQ. The CDR3 reads CASSPWDRDNEQFF. DNA of the CDR3: TGCGCCAGCAGCCCTTGGGACAGAGACAATGAGCAGTTCTTC. Full variable domain (remainder filled in from reference TRBV5-1 and TRBJ2-1): KAGVTQTPRYLIKTRGQQVTLSCSPISGHRSVSWYQQTPGQGLQFLFEYFSETQRNKGNFPGRFSGRQFSNSRSEMNVSTLELGDSALYLCASSPWDRDNEQFFGPGTRLTVL.

This clonotype was counted a few times. This chain uses TRBV7-3 with TRBJ2-3; TRBD2 agrees at 14 bases. This CDR3 contains 16 residues. The ends lost 5 bases at V and 2 bases at J; junction bases unmatched: 3. From germline, CDR1 is SGHTA and CDR2 FQGTGA. For the CDR3, the DNA is TGTGCCAGCAGCCGACTAGCGGGGGGGGTCACAGATACGCAGTATTTT. Its translation is CASSRLAGGVTDTQYF.

With respect to this clonotype: One end of the junction varies from germline; a read error may be responsible. This chain joins TRBV4-1 and TRBJ1-5; D call uncertain. Germline CDR1 MGHRA, CDR2 YSYEKL. The CDR3 consists of 15 residues. CDR3 residues: CSSSQGSQINQPQHF. DNA of the CDR3: TGCTCCAGCAGCCAAGGTAGTCAGATCAATCAGCCCCAGCATTTT.

The chain couples TRBV10-3 to TRBJ2-7; D remains unclear. The CDR3 spans 14 residues. Germline V CDR1 and CDR2: ENHRY, SYGVKD. Trimming left V 0 bases short and J 2 bases short, with 8 bases between. The CDR3 DNA reads TGTGCCATCAGTGAGTCGCCGGCGGCCTACGAGCAGTACTTC. Encoded protein: CAISESPAAYEQYF.

The rearrangement uses TRBV20-1 and TRBJ2-3; 8 bases line up with TRBD2. CDR1 and CDR2 (germline): DFQATT, SNEGSKA (reference sequence). The V gene end was trimmed by 1 base and the J gene end by 3 bases; junction bases not matched to a gene: 6. CDR3 length equals 15 residues. The CDR3 DNA is TGCAGTGCTAGAGGTCTAAGCGGGAGAACAGATACGCAGTATTTT. Translating it yields CSARGLSGRTDTQYF.

In DNA form, the CDR3 reads TGCGCCAGCAGCTTGGAACCCTCCAACTCCTACGAGCAGTACTTC. This encodes CASSLEPSNSYEQYF. The chain links TRBV5-1 to TRBJ2-7; D uncertain. The V end was cut by 0 bases, the J end by 0 bases, with 10 bases between. This CDR3 has 15 amino acids. Germline V gene lookup returns CDR1 SGHRS and CDR2 YFSETQ.

The genes are TRBV29-1 and TRBJ1-1; D is possibly TRBD1 (6 bases). This CDR3 contains 12 residues. Trimming took off 2 bases at V and 6 bases at J, with 10 bases between the two ends. Per germline, CDR1 SQVTM and CDR2 ANQGSEA. The CDR3 DNA follows: TGCAGCGTTGAATCACAGGGACCTGAAGCTTTCTTT. It encodes CSVESQGPEAFF.

This rearrangement joins TRBV5-1 to TRBJ2-7; a possible D gene is TRBD2 (5 bases). The CDR3 loop spans 13 amino acids. Germline loops: CDR1 SGHRS, CDR2 YFSETQ. The ends were cut back, 5 bases at V and 6 bases at J, with 15 bases in the middle. This CDR3 is CASSLLTGIEQYF. Here the CDR3 DNA reads TGCGCCAGCAGTCTTTTGACGGGGATCGAGCAGTACTTC.

The chain employs TRBV6-5 and TRBJ2-7; 7 bases agree with TRBD2. V dropped 0 bases and J dropped 6; count of bases not matched to a gene: 8. This CDR3 has 15 residues. CDR1 is MNHEY and CDR2 is SVGAGI in the germline V gene. CDR3: CASSYSAGEGSEQYF. Here the CDR3 DNA reads TGTGCCAGCAGTTACTCGGCGGGAGAGGGATCCGAGCAGTACTTC.

This chain uses TRBV28 with TRBJ2-2; TRBD1 agrees at 7 bases. Germline lookup yields CDR1 MDHEN and CDR2 SYDVKM. The length of the CDR3 is 15 residues. V lost 3 bases to trimming and J lost 3 bases; unmatched junction nucleotides: 4. The CDR3, as DNA: TGTGCCAGCAGTTTCAGGGGGTCGGACACCGGGGAGCTGTTTTTT. This encodes CASSFRGSDTGELFF. The full variable domain, with the rest looked up from reference TRBV28 and TRBJ2-2, is DVKVTQSSRYLVKRTGEKVFLECVQDMDHENMFWYRQDPGLGLRLIYFSYDVKMKEKGDIPEGYSVSREKKERFSLILESASTNQTSMYLCASSFRGSDTGELFFGEGSRLTVL.

The chain combines TRBV28 with TRBJ2-3, with 7 bases aligning to TRBD2. J gave up 8 bases and V 5 bases, and 10 bases lay outside the gene matches. This CDR3 has 14 residues. The V gene's germline CDR1 is MDHEN and CDR2 SYDVKM. The CDR3 here is CASSLRLASATQYF. The CDR3 nucleotides are TGTGCCAGCAGTCTAAGACTAGCCTCAGCTACGCAGTATTTT. The full variable domain, with the rest looked up from reference TRBV28 and TRBJ2-3, is DVKVTQSSRYLVKRTGEKVFLECVQDMDHENMFWYRQDPGLGLRLIYFSYDVKMKEKGDIPEGYSVSREKKERFSLILESASTNQTSMYLCASSLRLASATQYFGPGTRLTVL.

The chain links TRBV11-1 to TRBJ2-7; 12 bases fit TRBD2. J was trimmed by 3 bases and V by 6 bases; bases with no gene match: 3. Germline CDR1 and CDR2: SGHAT and FQDESV (reference sequence). This CDR3 is 14 amino acids long. The CDR3, as DNA: TGTGCCAGCAGAGGGACTAGCGGGCTCTACGAGCAGTACTTC. The encoded protein is CASRGTSGLYEQYF. Based on the CDR3 plus reference TRBV11-1 and TRBJ2-7, the full variable domain is EAEVAQSPRYKITEKSQAVAFWCDPISGHATLYWYRQILGQGPELLVQFQDESVVDDSQLPKDRFSAERLKGVDSTLKIQPAELGDSAMYLCASRGTSGLYEQYFGPGTRLTVT.

To note about this clonotype: This CDR3 is missing its conserved last phenylalanine or tryptophan, likely due to a read error. This chain connects TRBV24-1 to TRBJ2-1, with D perhaps matching TRBD1 or TRBD2 (5 bases each). The CDR3 has 14 amino acids. Germline V gives CDR1 KGHDR, CDR2 SFDVKD. The germline V and J ends were trimmed by 2 bases and 4 bases, with 8 bases remaining between them. Here the CDR3 reads CATSDSRGYNEQFL. The CDR3 nucleotides are TGTGCCACCAGTGATTCGAGGGGTTACAATGAGCAGTTCCTC.

Only one count was recorded for this clonotype. The rearrangement joins TRBV5-1 to TRBJ1-6; D gene unclear. CDR3 length: 15 amino acids. In germline, CDR1 is SGHRS, CDR2 YFSETQ. Trimming shortened V by 0 bases and J by 6 bases, and 10 bases separated the two germline ends. The CDR3 DNA reads TGCGCCAGCAGCTTGGAGGGTACGGGTAATTCACCCCTCCACTTT. This gives the protein CASSLEGTGNSPLHF.